This passage covers 15 T cell receptor beta chains from one sample sequenced in a study of graft-versus-host responses after intestinal transplantation. Profiled with immunoSEQ multiplex PCR; TCRdb holds only in-frame clones, not every one. This sample has some 13,000 clones, with around two thirds found just once. Intraepithelial and lamina propria lymphocytes were isolated from graft specimens. This material consisted of ileum tissue, taken 16 days after intestinal transplant. Receptors originate from a human patient who received an intestinal transplant, so some T cells may come from the graft donor.

This clone turned up a few times. The genes are TRBV9 and TRBJ2-1; possible D gene TRBD2, 6 bases. CDR3 size: 16 residues. Germline values: CDR1 SGDLS, CDR2 YYNGEE. V dropped 5 bases and J dropped 2 bases, with 17 bases sitting between them. DNA of the CDR3: TGTGCCAGCAGGTACGAGCCGGGAGATGCCTACAATGAGCAGTTCTTC. Translated, it gives CASRYEPGDAYNEQFF.

In its sample, this clone was seen once. This chain uses TRBV27 with TRBJ2-1; the match to TRBD2 covers 8 bases. With 0 bases clipped from V and 6 bases from J, the junction kept 13 bases outside the gene matches. This CDR3 region has 18 residues. CDR1 MNHEY and CDR2 SMNVEV come from the germline V gene (reference sequence). The CDR3 is CASSLSGGTRIFGNEQFF. The CDR3 DNA sequence: TGTGCCAGCAGTTTATCGGGCGGGACTAGGATATTTGGCAATGAGCAGTTCTTC.

The chain couples TRBV6-1 to TRBJ2-1; a weak D match, TRBD2 (5 bases). Trimming left V 3 bases short and J 8 bases short, with 14 bases between. The CDR3 spans 14 residues. Germline CDR1 reads MNHNS; CDR2 reads SASEGT. The CDR3 is CASSDGGRFYEQFF. The CDR3 DNA reads TGTGCCAGCAGTGATGGAGGACGATTTTATGAGCAGTTCTTC.

The chain is built from TRBV18 and TRBJ1-1; D possibly corresponds to TRBD1 (5 bases). The CDR3 has 14 amino acids. The V gene's germline CDR1 is KGHSH and CDR2 LQKENI. Trimming removed 3 bases at V and 7 bases at J, with 15 bases between. The CDR3 DNA reads TGTGCCAGCTCACCCAACCAGGGTTCAGGTGAAGCTTTCTTT. The encoded protein is CASSPNQGSGEAFF.

The chain joins TRBV10-3 to TRBJ2-1, with TRBD2 matching over 8 bases. CDR3 length equals 13 residues. CDR1 and CDR2 from the germline V gene are ENHRY and SYGVKD. The trim removed 4 bases at V and 5 bases at J, leaving 1 base unmatched. The CDR3 reads CAISAGGDNEQFF. The CDR3 DNA reads as TGTGCCATCAGTGCGGGAGGGGACAATGAGCAGTTCTTC.

The J gene is TRBJ2-1, the V gene TRBV19; D call uncertain. V shed 4 bases and J shed 0 bases, with 4 bases lying between them. CDR3 length equals 13 residues. Germline CDR1 is LNHDA and CDR2 is SQIVND (reference sequence). CDR3 DNA: TGTGCCAGTAGTAGGAGCTCCTACAATGAGCAGTTCTTC. Translation: CASSRSSYNEQFF.

The chain recombines TRBV4-3 with TRBJ2-7; 8 nucleotides line up with TRBD1. Germline V lookup: CDR1 LGHNA, CDR2 YSLEER. V gave up 1 base and J gave up 4 bases; unmatched junction bases: 3. The CDR3 runs 14 residues. CDR3: CASSQGTGNYEQYF. CDR3 nucleotide sequence: TGCGCCAGCAGCCAAGGGACAGGGAATTACGAGCAGTACTTC.

V usage is TRBV5-4 and J usage is TRBJ2-6; no clear D gene. The CDR3 has 16 residues. Trimming left V 1 base short and J 0 bases short, with 8 bases between. Germline lookup yields CDR1 SGHNT and CDR2 YYREEE (reference sequence). CDR3 residues: CASSLRVLSGANVLTF. In nucleotides, the CDR3 is TGTGCCAGCAGCTTGCGGGTCCTCTCTGGGGCCAACGTCCTGACTTTC.

This clone is large (0.1 to 1%) in the sample. The chain combines TRBV30 with TRBJ2-1; no clear D gene. This CDR3 is 14 amino acids long. Germline loops: CDR1 GTSNPN, CDR2 SVGIG (reference sequence). V was pared by 1 base and J by 0 bases, with 7 bases between. CDR3 sequence (DNA): TGTGCCTGGAGTGACTTAAGCTCCTACAATGAGCAGTTCTTC. Its protein is CAWSDLSSYNEQFF.

The chain carries TRBV11-2 and TRBJ2-7; 7 bases are a match to TRBD1. This CDR3 has 15 amino acids. Trimming took 6 bases from V and 7 from J; bases not matched to a gene: 15. The germline V gene has CDR1 SGHAT and CDR2 FQNNGV. CDR3 amino acids: CASRSIQGIFGEQYF. CDR3 DNA sequence: TGTGCCAGCAGGTCAATACAGGGGATCTTCGGTGAGCAGTACTTC.

The chain uses TRBV25-1 and TRBJ2-7, with TRBD1 matching over 8 bases. V was clipped by 2 bases and J by 5 bases; unmatched bases: 8. This CDR3 region has 15 residues. Germline CDR1 is MGHDK and CDR2 is SYGVNS. DNA for the CDR3: TGTGCCAGCAGTGAAAAAAGACAGGGGCTAGACGAGCAGTACTTC. This translates into CASSEKRQGLDEQYF.

This clone was detected a few times. V usage is TRBV27 and J usage is TRBJ1-1, with 10 positions matching TRBD1. This CDR3 comprises 13 residues. Unmatched junction bases numbered 5, after V lost 8 bases and J lost 5 bases. The germline V gene has CDR1 MNHEY and CDR2 SMNVEV (reference sequence). This chain's CDR3 is CASGRQGATEAFF. DNA of the CDR3: TGTGCCAGCGGTCGACAGGGGGCTACTGAAGCTTTCTTT.

The chain couples TRBV7-6 to TRBJ2-3; 7 bases agree with TRBD1. In germline, CDR1 is SGHVS, CDR2 FNYEAQ. Trimming at V came to 5 bases and at J to 5 bases, leaving 7 bases not matched to a gene. The CDR3 is 14 amino acids. Here the CDR3 reads CASSLSTGQDTQYF. As DNA, the CDR3 is TGTGCCAGCAGCCTATCGACAGGGCAAGATACGCAGTATTTT.

J is TRBJ1-1 and V is TRBV15; no reliable D call. Trimming took off 2 bases at V and 1 base at J, with 11 bases between the two ends. CDR1 is LNHNV and CDR2 is YYDKDF in the germline V gene (reference sequence). The CDR3 sequence is 15 residues long. The CDR3 here is CATSRRRQKNTEAFF. The CDR3 DNA follows: TGTGCCACCAGCAGAAGGAGGCAGAAGAACACTGAAGCTTTCTTT.

This clone came up a few times. The V call is TRBV25-1, the J call TRBJ1-1, with 11 bases matching TRBD1. V shed 3 bases, J shed 8 bases, and the junction held 11 bases outside the gene matches. Per the germline V gene, CDR1 is MGHDK and CDR2 is SYGVNS. CDR3 length: 16 residues. The CDR3 sequence is CASSDTIPGQGVEAFF. CDR3 nucleotide sequence: TGTGCCAGCAGTGACACCATTCCGGGACAGGGGGTCGAAGCTTTCTTT.